The present TCR beta chain was sequenced within a study of blood T cell repertoires in COVID-19. In the study overall: The United States, Italy and Spain provided the acute and convalescent COVID-19 samples. PBMCs, B-cell-depleted T cells, or T cells provided the cDNA or gDNA that made up the material.

Measured with immunoSEQ multiplex PCR; TCRdb has only the in-frame clones, and not every one. The sample carries over 100,000 clones, 79% recorded once. V lost 2 bases to trimming and J lost 1 base, with 8 bases between them. This CDR3 spans 15 amino acids. Germline loops: CDR1 LNHDA, CDR2 SQIVND (reference sequence). V and J are TRBV19 and TRBJ2-2, with a weak D call TRBD1 (5 bases). This sequence originates from a woman older than 75 with acute or convalescent COVID-19. Sequencing was carried out using peripheral blood. CDR3 in amino acids: CASSIRQQNTGELFF. The CDR3, as DNA: TGTGCCAGTAGTATAAGACAGCAGAACACCGGGGAGCTGTTTTTT. The variable domain in full, with the rest retrieved from reference TRBV19 and TRBJ2-2, is DGGITQSPKYLFRKEGQNVTLSCEQNLNHDAMYWYRQDPGQGLRLIYYSQIVNDFQKGDIAEGYSVSREKKESFPLTVTSAQKNPTAFYLCASSIRQQNTGELFFGEGSRLTVL.